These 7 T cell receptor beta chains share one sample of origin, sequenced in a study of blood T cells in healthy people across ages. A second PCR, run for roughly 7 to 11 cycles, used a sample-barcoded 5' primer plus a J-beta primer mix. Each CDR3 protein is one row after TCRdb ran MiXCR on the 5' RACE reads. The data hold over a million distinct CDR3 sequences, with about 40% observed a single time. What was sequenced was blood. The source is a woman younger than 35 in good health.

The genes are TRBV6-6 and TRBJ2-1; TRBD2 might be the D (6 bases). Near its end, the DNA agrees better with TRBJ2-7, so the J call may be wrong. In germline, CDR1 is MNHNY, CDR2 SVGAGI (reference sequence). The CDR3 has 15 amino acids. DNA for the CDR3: TGTGCCAGCAGTTACTTGGCGGGGTCATACAATGAGCAGTACTTC. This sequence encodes CASSYLAGSYNEQYF.

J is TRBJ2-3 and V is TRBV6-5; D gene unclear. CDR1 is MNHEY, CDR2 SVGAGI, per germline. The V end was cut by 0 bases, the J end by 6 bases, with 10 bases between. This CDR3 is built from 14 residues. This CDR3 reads CASSYSPTTDTQYF. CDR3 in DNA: TGTGCCAGCAGTTACTCGCCTACCACGGATACGCAGTATTTT.

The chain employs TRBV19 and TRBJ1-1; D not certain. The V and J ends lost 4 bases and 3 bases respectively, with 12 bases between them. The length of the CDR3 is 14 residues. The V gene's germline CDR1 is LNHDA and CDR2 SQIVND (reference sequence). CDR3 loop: CASSRPLWDTEAFF. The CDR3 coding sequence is TGTGCCAGTAGTAGGCCCCTCTGGGACACTGAAGCTTTCTTT. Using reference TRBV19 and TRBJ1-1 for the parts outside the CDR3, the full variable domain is DGGITQSPKYLFRKEGQNVTLSCEQNLNHDAMYWYRQDPGQGLRLIYYSQIVNDFQKGDIAEGYSVSREKKESFPLTVTSAQKNPTAFYLCASSRPLWDTEAFFGQGTRLTVV.

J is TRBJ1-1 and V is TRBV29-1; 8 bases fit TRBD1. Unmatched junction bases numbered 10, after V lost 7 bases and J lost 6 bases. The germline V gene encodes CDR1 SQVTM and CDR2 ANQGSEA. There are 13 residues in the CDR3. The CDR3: CSAANRGTAEAFF. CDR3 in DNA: TGCAGCGCTGCAAACAGGGGGACTGCTGAAGCTTTCTTT.

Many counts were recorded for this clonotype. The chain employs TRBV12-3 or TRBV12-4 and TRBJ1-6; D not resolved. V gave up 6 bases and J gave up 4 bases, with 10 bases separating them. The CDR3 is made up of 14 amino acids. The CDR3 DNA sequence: TGTGCCAGCAGCTCCCGGGGATATAATTCACCCCTCCACTTT. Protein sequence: CASSSRGYNSPLHF.

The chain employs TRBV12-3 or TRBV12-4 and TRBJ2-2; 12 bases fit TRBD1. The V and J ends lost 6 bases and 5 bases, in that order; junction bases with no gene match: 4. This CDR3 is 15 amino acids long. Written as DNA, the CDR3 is TGTGCCAGCAGGTCGGGACAGGGGGCGACCGGGGAGCTGTTTTTT. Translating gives CASRSGQGATGELFF.

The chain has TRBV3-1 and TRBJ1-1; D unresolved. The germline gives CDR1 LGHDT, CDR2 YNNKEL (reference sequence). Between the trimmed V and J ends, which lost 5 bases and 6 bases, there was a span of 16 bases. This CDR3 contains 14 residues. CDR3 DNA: TGTGCCAGCAGCTCCCGGCGGGATGGCGCTGAAGCTTTCTTT. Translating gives CASSSRRDGAEAFF.